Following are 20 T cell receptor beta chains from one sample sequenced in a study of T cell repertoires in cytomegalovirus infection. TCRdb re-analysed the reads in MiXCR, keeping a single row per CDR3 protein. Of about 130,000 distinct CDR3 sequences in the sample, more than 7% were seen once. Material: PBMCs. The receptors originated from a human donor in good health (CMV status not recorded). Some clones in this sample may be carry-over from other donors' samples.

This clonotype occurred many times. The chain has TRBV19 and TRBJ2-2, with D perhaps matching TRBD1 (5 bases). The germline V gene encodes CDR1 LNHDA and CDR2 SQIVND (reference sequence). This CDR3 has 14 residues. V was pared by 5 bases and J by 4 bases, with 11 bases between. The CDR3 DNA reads TGTGCCAGTAGTCCAGGACATTTCACCGGGGAGCTGTTTTTT. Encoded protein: CASSPGHFTGELFF.

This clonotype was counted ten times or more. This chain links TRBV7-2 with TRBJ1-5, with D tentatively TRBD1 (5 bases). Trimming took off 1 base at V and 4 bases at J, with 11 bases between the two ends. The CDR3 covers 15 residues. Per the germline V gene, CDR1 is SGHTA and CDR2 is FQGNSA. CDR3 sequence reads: CASSLERGLNQPQHF. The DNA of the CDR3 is TGTGCCAGCAGCTTAGAACGGGGCTTGAATCAGCCCCAGCATTTT.

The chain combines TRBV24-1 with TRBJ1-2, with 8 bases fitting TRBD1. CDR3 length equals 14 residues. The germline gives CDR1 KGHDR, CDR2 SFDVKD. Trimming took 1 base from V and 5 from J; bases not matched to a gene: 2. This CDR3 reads CATSDLQGVYGYTF. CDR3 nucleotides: TGTGCCACCAGTGATTTACAGGGGGTATATGGCTACACCTTC.

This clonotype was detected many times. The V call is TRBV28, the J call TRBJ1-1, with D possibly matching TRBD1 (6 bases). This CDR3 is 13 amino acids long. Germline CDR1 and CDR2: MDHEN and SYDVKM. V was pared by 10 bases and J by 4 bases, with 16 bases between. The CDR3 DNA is TGTGCCAATCAGGGGTCCCTGGGCACTGAAGCTTTCTTT. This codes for CANQGSLGTEAFF.

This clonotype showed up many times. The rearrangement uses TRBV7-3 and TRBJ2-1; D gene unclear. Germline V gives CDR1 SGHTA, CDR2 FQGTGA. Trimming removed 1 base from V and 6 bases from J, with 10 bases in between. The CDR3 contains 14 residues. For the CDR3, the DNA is TGTGCCAGCAGCTTAAATCGAGTCCCCAATGAGCAGTTCTTC. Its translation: CASSLNRVPNEQFF.

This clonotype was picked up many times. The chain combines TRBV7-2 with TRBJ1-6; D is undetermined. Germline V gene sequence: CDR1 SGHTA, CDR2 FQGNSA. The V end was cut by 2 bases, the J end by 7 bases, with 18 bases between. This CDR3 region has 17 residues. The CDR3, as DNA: TGTGCCAGCAGCTTAATTTACCCGCCAAAAGGGAATTCACCCCTCCACTTT. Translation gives CASSLIYPPKGNSPLHF.

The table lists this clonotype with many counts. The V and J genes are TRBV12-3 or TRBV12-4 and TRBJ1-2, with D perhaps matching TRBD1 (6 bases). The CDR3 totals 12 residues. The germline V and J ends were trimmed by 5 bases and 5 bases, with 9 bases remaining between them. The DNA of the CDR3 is TGTGCCAGCAGTACACAGGGTTATGGCTACACCTTC. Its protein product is CASSTQGYGYTF.

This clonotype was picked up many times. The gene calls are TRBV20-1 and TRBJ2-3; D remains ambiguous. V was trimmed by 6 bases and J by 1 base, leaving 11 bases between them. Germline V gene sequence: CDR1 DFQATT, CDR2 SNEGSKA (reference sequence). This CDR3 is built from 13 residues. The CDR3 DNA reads TGCAGTGCCCCCCCTAGGCGCACAGATACGCAGTATTTT. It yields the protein CSAPPRRTDTQYF.

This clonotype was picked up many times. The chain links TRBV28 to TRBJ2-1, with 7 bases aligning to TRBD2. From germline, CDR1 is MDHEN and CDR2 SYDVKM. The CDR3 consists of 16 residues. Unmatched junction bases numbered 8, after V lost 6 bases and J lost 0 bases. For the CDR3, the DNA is TGTGCCAGCAGGGGGGGGGACGGACGCTCCTACAATGAGCAGTTCTTC. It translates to CASRGGDGRSYNEQFF. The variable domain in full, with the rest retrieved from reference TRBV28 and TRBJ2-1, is DVKVTQSSRYLVKRTGEKVFLECVQDMDHENMFWYRQDPGLGLRLIYFSYDVKMKEKGDIPEGYSVSREKKERFSLILESASTNQTSMYLCASRGGDGRSYNEQFFGPGTRLTVL.

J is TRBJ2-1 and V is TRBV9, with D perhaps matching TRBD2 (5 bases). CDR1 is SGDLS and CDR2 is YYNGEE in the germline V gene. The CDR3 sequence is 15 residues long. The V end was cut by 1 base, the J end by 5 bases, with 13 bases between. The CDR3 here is CASSVPPGLHNEQFF. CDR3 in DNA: TGTGCCAGCAGCGTACCACCCGGACTTCACAATGAGCAGTTCTTC.

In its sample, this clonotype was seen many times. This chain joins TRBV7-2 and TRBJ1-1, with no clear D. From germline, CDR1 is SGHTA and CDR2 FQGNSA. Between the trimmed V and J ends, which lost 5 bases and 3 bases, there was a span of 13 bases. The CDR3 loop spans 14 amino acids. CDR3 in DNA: TGTGCCAGCAGCCGCTCTGTTATGGACACTGAAGCTTTCTTT. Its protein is CASSRSVMDTEAFF.

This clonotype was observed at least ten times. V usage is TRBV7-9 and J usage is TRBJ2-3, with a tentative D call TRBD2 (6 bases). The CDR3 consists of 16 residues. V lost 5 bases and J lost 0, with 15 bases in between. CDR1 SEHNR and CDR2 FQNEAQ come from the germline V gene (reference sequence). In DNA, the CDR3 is TGTGCCAGCAGCCGAAGTGCGGGGTCTAGCACAGATACGCAGTATTTT. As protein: CASSRSAGSSTDTQYF.

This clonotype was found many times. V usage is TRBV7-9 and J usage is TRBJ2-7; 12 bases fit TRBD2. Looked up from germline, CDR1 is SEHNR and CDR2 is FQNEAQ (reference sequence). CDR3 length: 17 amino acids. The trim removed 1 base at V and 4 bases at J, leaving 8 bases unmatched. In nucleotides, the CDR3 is TGTGCCAGCAGCTTAGGCGCTAGCGGGGGGGCCGAATACGAGCAGTACTTC. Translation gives CASSLGASGGAEYEQYF.

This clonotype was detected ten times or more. The CDR3 DNA sequence: TGTGCCAGCAGTTTTGCCGCTCATGGCTACACCTTC. Translated: CASSFAAHGYTF. V usage is TRBV28 and J usage is TRBJ1-2, with no clear D. From germline, CDR1 is MDHEN and CDR2 SYDVKM. Trimming took 3 bases from V and 6 from J, leaving 8 bases between them. The CDR3 contains 12 residues.

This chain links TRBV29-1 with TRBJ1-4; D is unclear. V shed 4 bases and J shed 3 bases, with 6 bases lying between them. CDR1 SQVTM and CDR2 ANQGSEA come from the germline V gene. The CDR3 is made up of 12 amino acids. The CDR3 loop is CSVVGANEKLFF. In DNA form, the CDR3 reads TGCAGCGTTGTAGGAGCTAATGAAAAACTGTTTTTT.

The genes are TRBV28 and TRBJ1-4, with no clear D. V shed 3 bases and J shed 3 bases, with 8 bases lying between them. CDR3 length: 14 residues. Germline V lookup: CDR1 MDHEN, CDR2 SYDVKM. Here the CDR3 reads CASSFKSANEKLFF. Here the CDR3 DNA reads TGTGCCAGCAGTTTCAAGTCTGCTAATGAAAAACTGTTTTTT.

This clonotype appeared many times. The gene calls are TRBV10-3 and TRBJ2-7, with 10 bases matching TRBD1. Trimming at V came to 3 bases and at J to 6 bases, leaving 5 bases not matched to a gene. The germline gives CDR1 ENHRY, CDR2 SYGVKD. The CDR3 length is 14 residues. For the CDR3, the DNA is TGTGCCATCAGTGATGGGACAGGGGCTTTCGAGCAGTACTTC. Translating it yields CAISDGTGAFEQYF.

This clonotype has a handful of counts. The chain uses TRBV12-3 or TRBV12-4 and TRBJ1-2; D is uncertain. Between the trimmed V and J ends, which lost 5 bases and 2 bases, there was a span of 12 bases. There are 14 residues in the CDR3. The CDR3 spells CASSISGRNYGYTF. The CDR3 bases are TGTGCCAGCAGTATCTCGGGAAGGAACTATGGCTACACCTTC.

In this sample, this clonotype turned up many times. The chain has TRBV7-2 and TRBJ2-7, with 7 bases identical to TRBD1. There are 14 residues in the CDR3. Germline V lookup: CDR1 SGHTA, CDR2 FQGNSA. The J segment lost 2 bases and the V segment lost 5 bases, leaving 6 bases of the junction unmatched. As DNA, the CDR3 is TGTGCCAGCAGCAAACAGACAGGGACCTACGAGCAGTACTTC. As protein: CASSKQTGTYEQYF.

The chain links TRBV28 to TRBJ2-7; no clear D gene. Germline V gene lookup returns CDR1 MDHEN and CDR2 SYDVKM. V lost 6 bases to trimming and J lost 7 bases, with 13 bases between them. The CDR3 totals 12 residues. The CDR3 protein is CASRNGPREQYF. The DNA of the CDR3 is TGTGCCAGCAGGAATGGGCCCAGGGAGCAGTACTTC.